These 24 T cell receptor beta chains share one sample of origin, sequenced in a study of OX40 agonist ivuxolimab in advanced cancers. The repertoire was sequenced with immunoSEQ multiplex PCR; TCRdb's copy has only in-frame clones and lacks some. The sample lists 11,000 to 15,000 clones, around four fifths occurring once. The specimen was CD4+ or CD8+ T cells sorted from blood, collected in a trial of the OX40 agonist ivuxolimab. These receptors all come from an adult with an advanced solid tumor such as melanoma, head and neck, liver or kidney cancer.

The rearrangement uses TRBV5-1 and TRBJ1-1; the D is unclear. The V gene's germline CDR1 is SGHRS and CDR2 YFSETQ. V gave up 4 bases and J gave up 2 bases, with 6 bases separating them. This CDR3 is 12 amino acids long. CDR3 coding DNA: TGCGCCAGCAGCCAGACCAACACTGAAGCTTTCTTT. Residues: CASSQTNTEAFF.

CDR3 nucleotide sequence: TGTGCCAGCAGTGAGGGCCCCGGGGCCAACTATGGCTACACCTTC. Amino acid sequence: CASSEGPGANYGYTF. The gene calls are TRBV2 and TRBJ1-2; TRBD1 might be the D (5 bases). This CDR3 has 15 residues. Looked up from germline, CDR1 is SNHLY and CDR2 is FYNNEI. V was clipped by 3 bases and J by 2 bases, with 13 bases between them.

The chain has TRBV27 and TRBJ1-1; 8 nucleotides align to TRBD1. The germline CDR1 and CDR2 sequences are MNHEY and SMNVEV (reference sequence). V shed 5 bases, J shed 7 bases, and the junction held 6 bases outside the gene matches. CDR3 length: 13 amino acids. The CDR3 sequence is CASSATGTGEAFF. CDR3 coding DNA: TGTGCCAGCAGTGCTACCGGGACAGGTGAAGCTTTCTTT.

Regarding this clone: A read error may produce the germline difference seen at one junction end. The chain joins TRBV4-3 to TRBJ2-2, with 9 bases fitting TRBD2. Germline-derived CDR1 and CDR2 are LGHNA and YSLEER. The CDR3 covers 17 residues. CDR3 bases: TGCGCCAGCAGCCAAGATCAAGCGGGGGGTAACACCAGGGAGCTGTTTTTT. This translates into CASSQDQAGGNTRELFF.

This clone rates as large. The chain couples TRBV4-2 to TRBJ2-3; 8 bases fit TRBD2. The CDR3 is made up of 18 amino acids. Trimming took 4 bases from V and 3 from J; bases not matched to a gene: 15. CDR1 LGHNA and CDR2 YNFKEQ come from the germline V gene. The CDR3 here is CASSPDSLAGPQTDTQYF. The CDR3 bases are TGTGCCAGCAGCCCGGATTCCTTAGCGGGGCCTCAAACAGATACGCAGTATTTT.

The chain uses TRBV5-1 and TRBJ2-7; 8 bases are a match to TRBD2. Trimming took 1 base from V and 3 from J; bases not matched to a gene: 6. The CDR3 runs 15 residues. From germline, CDR1 is SGHRS and CDR2 YFSETQ. CDR3 sequence reads: CASSLSSGSFYEQYF. The CDR3 coding sequence is TGCGCCAGCAGCTTGTCCAGCGGGAGTTTCTACGAGCAGTACTTC.

This clone was detected once. The rearrangement joins TRBV9 to TRBJ2-3; D remains unclear. CDR1 and CDR2 from the germline V gene are SGDLS and YYNGEE. This CDR3 spans 15 amino acids. Trimming shortened V by 4 bases and J by 0 bases, and 12 bases separated the two germline ends. CDR3 in amino acids: CASSPDTYSTDTQYF. The DNA for the CDR3 is TGTGCCAGCAGCCCAGACACGTATAGCACAGATACGCAGTATTTT.

This clone was counted only a few times. This chain joins TRBV2 and TRBJ2-7, with a weak D call TRBD1 (5 bases). The germline V gene encodes CDR1 SNHLY and CDR2 FYNNEI. The CDR3 spans 13 residues. V lost 4 bases to trimming and J lost 6 bases, with 13 bases between them. The CDR3 DNA reads as TGTGCCAGCAGTGGTCGACAGTTGGGCGAGCAGTACTTC. It yields the protein CASSGRQLGEQYF. Using reference TRBV2 and TRBJ2-7 for the parts outside the CDR3, the full variable domain is EPEVTQTPSHQVTQMGQEVILRCVPISNHLYFYWYRQILGQKVEFLVSFYNNEISEKSEIFDDQFSVERPDGSNFTLKIRSTKLEDSAMYFCASSGRQLGEQYFGPGTRLTVT.

The V and J genes are TRBV11-2 and TRBJ1-3; a weak D match, TRBD1 (6 bases). From germline, CDR1 is SGHAT and CDR2 FQNNGV. This CDR3 has 16 residues. Between the trimmed V and J ends, which lost 5 bases and 1 base, there was a span of 15 bases. The CDR3 here is CASSPIPQGSGNTIYF. The DNA of the CDR3 is TGTGCCAGCAGCCCTATCCCACAGGGATCTGGAAACACCATATATTTT.

V and J are TRBV27 and TRBJ1-5, with D perhaps TRBD1 (5 bases). V lost 5 bases to trimming and J lost 9 bases, with 14 bases between them. The CDR3 is 13 residues long. CDR1 is MNHEY and CDR2 is SMNVEV in the germline V gene (reference sequence). This CDR3 is CASSRQEGWPQHF. The DNA for the CDR3 is TGTGCCAGCAGTCGTCAGGAGGGGTGGCCCCAGCATTTT.

The rearrangement joins TRBV19 to TRBJ1-5; tentatively, D is TRBD1 (5 bases). This CDR3 is 16 amino acids long. Trimming removed 4 bases at V and 0 bases at J, with 13 bases between. CDR1 is LNHDA and CDR2 is SQIVND in the germline V gene (reference sequence). The DNA for the CDR3 is TGTGCCAGTAGTACCGACCGGGGGGATAGCAATCAGCCCCAGCATTTT. As protein: CASSTDRGDSNQPQHF.

Here the CDR3 DNA reads TGTGCCAGCAGTTTTCTCGGGACAGGCCAAAAACTGTTTTTT. Translating it yields CASSFLGTGQKLFF. The rearrangement links TRBV27 to TRBJ1-4; 8 bases match TRBD1. Germline V gene data show CDR1 as MNHEY and CDR2 as SMNVEV (reference sequence). The junction had 6 bases not matched to a gene; V was cut back by 3 bases and J by 9 bases. The CDR3 runs to 14 residues.

The CDR3 here is CASSIYGTPSSYNEQFF. CDR3 DNA sequence: TGTGCCAGCAGCATATACGGGACCCCATCCTCCTACAATGAGCAGTTCTTC. The chain couples TRBV13 to TRBJ2-1, with D tentatively TRBD1 or TRBD2 (5 bases each). Germline lookup yields CDR1 PRHDT and CDR2 FYEKMQ (reference sequence). Deletions cut 5 bases from V and 0 bases from J, with 17 bases between. CDR3 size: 17 residues.

The CDR3 spells CASSLAKGEQYF. In DNA, the CDR3 is TGCGCCAGCAGCTTGGCCAAAGGGGAGCAGTACTTC. J is TRBJ2-7 and V is TRBV5-1; D is uncertain. CDR3 size: 12 residues. From germline, CDR1 is SGHRS and CDR2 YFSETQ. V was trimmed by 0 bases and J by 7 bases, leaving 8 bases between them. Drawing the rest from reference TRBV5-1 and TRBJ2-7, the complete variable domain is KAGVTQTPRYLIKTRGQQVTLSCSPISGHRSVSWYQQTPGQGLQFLFEYFSETQRNKGNFPGRFSGRQFSNSRSEMNVSTLELGDSALYLCASSLAKGEQYFGPGTRLTVT.

The CDR3 nucleotides are TGTGCCAGCAGCCCCATGACAGGCTTCGAAAACACCATATATTTT. Its translation: CASSPMTGFENTIYF. This chain links TRBV5-6 with TRBJ1-3, with D possibly TRBD1 on 6 matching bases. Germline CDR1 and CDR2: SGHDT and YYEEEE. The V end lost 4 bases, the J end lost 6 bases, and 17 bases lay between the germline ends. The CDR3 is 15 amino acids.

The chain links TRBV5-1 to TRBJ2-2; 7 bases are a match to TRBD1. Germline V gives CDR1 SGHRS, CDR2 YFSETQ. This CDR3 spans 17 amino acids. Trimming took 4 bases from V and 4 from J; bases not matched to a gene: 13. CDR3 region: CASSPGHLDRTTGELFF. CDR3 bases: TGCGCCAGCAGCCCAGGACACTTGGACAGGACCACCGGGGAGCTGTTTTTT.

Only a few counts were recorded for this clone. The chain is built from TRBV27 and TRBJ1-3; unclear D gene. CDR1 is MNHEY and CDR2 is SMNVEV in the germline V gene (reference sequence). The CDR3 is made up of 15 amino acids. V was trimmed by 1 base and J by 0 bases, leaving 7 bases between them. The CDR3 DNA reads as TGTGCCAGCAGTTTATTCGCCGGCTCTGGAAACACCATATATTTT. Its translation is CASSLFAGSGNTIYF.

The chain recombines TRBV7-9 with TRBJ2-2, with D unresolved. V lost 2 bases and J lost 2, with 6 bases in between. The germline V gene encodes CDR1 SEHNR and CDR2 FQNEAQ (reference sequence). The CDR3 spans 14 residues. CDR3 DNA sequence: TGTGCCAGCAGCTTATCCCGAAACACCGGGGAGCTGTTTTTT. Amino acids: CASSLSRNTGELFF. The entire variable domain, with the rest obtained from reference TRBV7-9 and TRBJ2-2, is as follows: DTGVSQNPRHKITKRGQNVTFRCDPISEHNRLYWYRQTLGQGPEFLTYFQNEAQLEKSRLLSDRFSAERPKGSFSTLEIQRTEQGDSAMYLCASSLSRNTGELFFGEGSRLTVL.

This sequence joins TRBV7-6 and TRBJ1-2; D gene unclear. This CDR3 is 14 amino acids long. The germline V and J ends were trimmed by 4 bases and 0 bases, with 9 bases remaining between them. Germline CDR1 is SGHVS and CDR2 is FNYEAQ. CDR3 protein: CASSSAGSNYGYTF. CDR3 in DNA: TGTGCCAGCAGCTCCGCGGGTTCTAACTATGGCTACACCTTC. The full variable domain, its missing parts supplied by reference TRBV7-6 and TRBJ1-2, is GAGVSQSPRYKVTKRGQDVALRCDPISGHVSLYWYRQALGQGPEFLTYFNYEAQQDKSGLPNDRFSAERPEGSISTLTIQRTEQRDSAMYRCASSSAGSNYGYTFGSGTRLTVV.

V and J are TRBV28 and TRBJ2-1; 13 positions match TRBD2. This CDR3 comprises 15 residues. Germline V gene data show CDR1 as MDHEN and CDR2 as SYDVKM. V was clipped by 2 bases and J by 10 bases; unmatched bases: 5. The CDR3, as DNA: TGTGCCAGCAGTTTAGGACTAGCGGGAGTTTGGGAGCAGTTCTTC. This codes for CASSLGLAGVWEQFF.

The chain joins TRBV5-6 to TRBJ1-5, with D maybe TRBD1 (5 bases). From germline, CDR1 is SGHDT and CDR2 YYEEEE. V lost 0 bases to trimming and J lost 6 bases, with 10 bases between them. The CDR3 sequence is 14 residues long. CDR3 loop: CASSLGQGGQPQHF. CDR3 sequence (DNA): TGTGCCAGCAGCTTGGGTCAGGGAGGTCAGCCCCAGCATTTT.

The chain links TRBV5-4 to TRBJ1-4; D remains unclear. The V gene's germline CDR1 is SGHNT and CDR2 YYREEE (reference sequence). The V and J ends lost 0 bases and 3 bases respectively, with 9 bases between them. This CDR3 has 15 amino acids. CDR3: CASSLVEGPNEKLFF. Here the CDR3 DNA reads TGTGCCAGCAGCTTGGTGGAGGGCCCTAATGAAAAACTGTTTTTT. Complete variable domain (other parts from reference TRBV5-4 and TRBJ1-4): ETGVTQSPTHLIKTRGQQVTLRCSSQSGHNTVSWYQQALGQGPQFIFQYYREEENGRGNFPPRFSGLQFPNYSSELNVNALELDDSALYLCASSLVEGPNEKLFFGSGTQLSVL.

The chain is built from TRBV6-5 and TRBJ1-6, with a weak D call TRBD1 (5 bases). Germline loops: CDR1 MNHEY, CDR2 SVGAGI. The ends were cut back, 7 bases at V and 9 bases at J, with 13 bases in the middle. The CDR3 consists of 13 residues. The CDR3 here is CASNIPGSSPLHF. The DNA of the CDR3 is TGTGCCAGCAATATTCCAGGGAGTTCACCCCTCCACTTT.

This clone was seen a handful of times. V and J are TRBV9 and TRBJ1-6; D unclear. The CDR3 length is 14 residues. V dropped 2 bases and J dropped 7 bases, with 10 bases sitting between them. CDR1 and CDR2 from the germline V gene are SGDLS and YYNGEE. In DNA, the CDR3 is TGTGCCAGCAGCGTGGACCAACGAAATTCACCCCTCCACTTT. Residues: CASSVDQRNSPLHF. The complete variable domain, with remaining parts taken from reference TRBV9 and TRBJ1-6, reads DSGVTQTPKHLITATGQRVTLRCSPRSGDLSVYWYQQSLDQGLQFLIQYYNGEERAKGNILERFSAQQFPDLHSELNLSSLELGDSALYFCASSVDQRNSPLHFGNGTRLTVT.